Listed below are T cell receptor beta chains from one sample, sequenced in a study of blood T cell repertoires in COVID-19. Data came from immunoSEQ multiplex PCR; TCRdb stores just in-frame clones and leaves some out. The data show approximately 94,000 clones, with 85% to 90% seen just once and approximately 5.3% held by the top ten. The material sequenced was peripheral blood. Source of these receptors: a human donor in a cohort sampled during active COVID-19. The CDR3 runs from the conserved cysteine through the conserved F or W. A D gene is named only where the DNA matches it firmly. Clone sizes are given selectively: once, few, many, or a class where the clone is expanded.

CDR3: CATGVGVTEAFF
DNA: TGTGCCACCGGGGTTGGAGTCACTGAAGCTTTCTTT
J: TRBJ1-1
size: -
V: TRBV10-3
length: 12
D: -

CDR3: CASSSEVYTEAFF
DNA: TGCGCCAGCAGCTCCGAGGTCTACACTGAAGCTTTCTTT
J: TRBJ1-1
size: -
V: TRBV5-1
length: 13
D: -

CDR3: CAWRPQGLRGYTF
DNA: TGTGCCTGGAGACCCCAGGGGCTAAGGGGCTACACCTTC
J: TRBJ1-2
size: -
V: TRBV30
length: 13
D: -

CDR3: CASTNLAGRTDTQYF
DNA: TGTGCCAGCACGAACCTAGCGGGACGCACAGATACGCAGTATTTT
J: TRBJ2-3
size: once
V: TRBV28
length: 15
D: TRBD2

CDR3: CASSIDHRANTEAFF
DNA: TGTGCCAGTAGTATAGACCACAGGGCGAACACTGAAGCTTTCTTT
J: TRBJ1-1
size: -
V: TRBV19
length: 15
D: -

CDR3: CASSLQNSGNTIYF
DNA: TGTGCCAGCAGCCTACAGAACTCTGGAAACACCATATATTTT
J: TRBJ1-3
size: -
V: TRBV6-5
length: 14
D: -

CDR3: CASSFPPPTTLAGRYNEQFF
DNA: TGCGCCAGCAGCTTCCCCCCCCCGACGACACTAGCGGGAAGATACAATGAGCAGTTCTTC
J: TRBJ2-1
size: few
V: TRBV5-1
length: 20
D: TRBD2

CDR3: CASNGLATDTQYF
DNA: TGTGCCAGCAATGGGCTGGCCACAGATACGCAGTATTTT
J: TRBJ2-3
size: -
V: TRBV2
length: 13
D: -

CDR3: CASSLGTGFGYEQYF
DNA: TGCGCCAGCAGCTTGGGGACTGGATTTGGCTACGAGCAGTACTTC
J: TRBJ2-7
size: -
V: TRBV5-1
length: 15
D: -

CDR3: CSALEADSYEQYF
DNA: TGCAGCGCTCTCGAGGCAGACTCCTACGAGCAGTACTTC
J: TRBJ2-7
size: many
V: TRBV29-1
length: 13
D: -